These T cell receptor beta chains were read from a single sample in a study of T cells in localized non-small cell lung cancer. TCRdb keeps only in-frame clones here, not all; method: immunoSEQ multiplex PCR. This table holds over 8,500 clones, 82% found once. The specimen comprised peripheral blood mononuclear cells, sampled before any cancer treatment. These receptors were taken from a female donor at least 60 years old with stage II lung adenocarcinoma. Each CDR3 is given with its conserved first and last residue. The order of the fields is J gene, D gene, clone size, V gene, CDR3 DNA, CDR3 protein. D genes are given only for firm matches. Clone size appears in some rows only: once, few, many, or a class for an expanded clone.

j_gene: TRBJ2-7; d_gene: TRBD1; abundance: once; v_gene: TRBV19; CDR3nt: TGTGCCAGTAGTGCCCGGGACAGACTCTACGAGCAGTACTTC; CDR3aa: CASSARDRLYEQYF
j_gene: TRBJ2-1; d_gene: TRBD2; abundance: -; v_gene: TRBV7-9; CDR3nt: TGTGCCAGCAGCTTATTAGGACGACGCGGGGGATTCTACAATGAGCAGTTCTTC; CDR3aa: CASSLLGRRGGFYNEQFF
j_gene: TRBJ1-2; d_gene: -; abundance: once; v_gene: TRBV9; CDR3nt: TGTGCCAGCAGCGTAGCCTACAGTGGCGGCTACACCTTC; CDR3aa: CASSVAYSGGYTF
j_gene: TRBJ2-5; d_gene: -; abundance: once; v_gene: TRBV11-2; CDR3nt: TGTGCCAGCAGCTTAGTTGCCAGGGCTGGAAGAGAGACCCAGTACTTC; CDR3aa: CASSLVARAGRETQYF
j_gene: TRBJ2-5; d_gene: -; abundance: -; v_gene: TRBV5-4; CDR3nt: TGTGCCAGCAGCTTGGGGGTCAGTCACCAAGAGACCCAGTACTTC; CDR3aa: CASSLGVSHQETQYF
j_gene: TRBJ2-7; d_gene: -; abundance: -; v_gene: TRBV6-1; CDR3nt: TGTGCCAGCAGTCCACAGGTTTCCTACGAGCAGTACTTC; CDR3aa: CASSPQVSYEQYF
j_gene: TRBJ2-5; d_gene: -; abundance: -; v_gene: TRBV10-3; CDR3nt: TGTGCCATCAGTTTTGTCCTTGAAGAGACCCAGTACTTC; CDR3aa: CAISFVLEETQYF
j_gene: TRBJ1-2; d_gene: TRBD1; abundance: -; v_gene: TRBV4-3; CDR3nt: TGCGCCAGCAGCCATGGTCGGGCAGGGGGGTATGGCTACACCTTC; CDR3aa: CASSHGRAGGYGYTF
j_gene: TRBJ1-5; d_gene: -; abundance: once; v_gene: TRBV15; CDR3nt: TGTGCCACCAGTATAGACCGCAATCAGCCCCAGCATTTT; CDR3aa: CATSIDRNQPQHF
j_gene: TRBJ2-2; d_gene: -; abundance: -; v_gene: TRBV28; CDR3nt: TGTGCCAGCAGTTCCTCGTCCGATCTTGGGACCGGGGAGCTGTTTTTT; CDR3aa: CASSSSSDLGTGELFF
j_gene: TRBJ2-2; d_gene: TRBD1; abundance: -; v_gene: TRBV15; CDR3nt: TGTGCCACCAGCAGCGGGACAGGGTCTTTTTCCGGGGAGCTGTTTTTT; CDR3aa: CATSSGTGSFSGELFF
j_gene: TRBJ2-1; d_gene: TRBD2; abundance: -; v_gene: TRBV28; CDR3nt: TGTGCCAGCAGTTTATCCGGGACTAGCGGGAGAGGAGACTACAATGAGCAGTTCTTC; CDR3aa: CASSLSGTSGRGDYNEQFF
j_gene: TRBJ1-5; d_gene: -; abundance: -; v_gene: TRBV5-1; CDR3nt: TGCGCCAGCAGCTTGGCCGGGGCGAATCAGCCCCAGCATTTT; CDR3aa: CASSLAGANQPQHF
j_gene: TRBJ1-1; d_gene: -; abundance: -; v_gene: TRBV4-1; CDR3nt: TGCGCCAGCAGCCAAGATTTCCGGCGCTCGGGTGAAGCTTTCTTT; CDR3aa: CASSQDFRRSGEAFF
j_gene: TRBJ1-3; d_gene: TRBD1; abundance: -; v_gene: TRBV4-1; CDR3nt: TGCGCCAGCAGCCAACGTCTCCAGGGACAGGGCGGCGGAAACACCATATATTTT; CDR3aa: CASSQRLQGQGGGNTIYF
j_gene: TRBJ2-2; d_gene: -; abundance: -; v_gene: TRBV5-1; CDR3nt: TGCGCCAGCAGCTTGGAGACTCCGAACACCGGGGAGCTGTTTTTT; CDR3aa: CASSLETPNTGELFF
j_gene: TRBJ2-3; d_gene: TRBD2; abundance: few; v_gene: TRBV10-3; CDR3nt: TGTGCCATCGGGCTAGCGGGGGGTTTCACAGATACGCAGTATTTT; CDR3aa: CAIGLAGGFTDTQYF
j_gene: TRBJ1-4; d_gene: -; abundance: -; v_gene: TRBV6-1; CDR3nt: TGTGCCAGCAAGTGGGGTCCAAATGAAAAACTGTTTTTT; CDR3aa: CASKWGPNEKLFF
j_gene: TRBJ2-3; d_gene: -; abundance: -; v_gene: TRBV7-2; CDR3nt: TGTGCCAGCAGCTTACGGTCTCAGCAGTATTTT; CDR3aa: CASSLRSQQYF
j_gene: TRBJ1-6; d_gene: -; abundance: once; v_gene: TRBV4-3; CDR3nt: TGCGCCAGCAGCCAAGATAGGGCAGCTTATAATTCACCCCTCCACTTT; CDR3aa: CASSQDRAAYNSPLHF
j_gene: TRBJ2-2; d_gene: -; abundance: -; v_gene: TRBV10-3; CDR3nt: TGTGCCATCAGTAGAGAGCGGACCCACACCGGGGAGCTGTTTTTT; CDR3aa: CAISRERTHTGELFF
j_gene: TRBJ2-3; d_gene: -; abundance: -; v_gene: TRBV28; CDR3nt: TGTGCCAGCAGTTCCCCTGGGGGTGGTGGCACAGATACGCAGTATTTT; CDR3aa: CASSSPGGGGTDTQYF
j_gene: TRBJ2-1; d_gene: -; abundance: -; v_gene: TRBV10-3; CDR3nt: TGTGCCATCAGGGCCCACCCATTCGATTACAATGAGCAGTTCTTC; CDR3aa: CAIRAHPFDYNEQFF
j_gene: TRBJ1-4; d_gene: TRBD1; abundance: -; v_gene: TRBV2; CDR3nt: TGTGCCAGCAGGGACAGGGTTGAAAAACTGTTTTTT; CDR3aa: CASRDRVEKLFF
j_gene: TRBJ2-7; d_gene: TRBD1; abundance: large; v_gene: TRBV7-8; CDR3nt: TGTGCCAGCAGCGTCGGACAGGCATACGAGCAGTACTTC; CDR3aa: CASSVGQAYEQYF
j_gene: TRBJ1-1; d_gene: -; abundance: -; v_gene: TRBV25-1; CDR3nt: TGTGCCAGCAGAGCTGCGACAGTGAGCACTGAAGCTTTCTTT; CDR3aa: CASRAATVSTEAFF
j_gene: TRBJ1-2; d_gene: -; abundance: -; v_gene: TRBV5-6; CDR3nt: TGTGCCAGCAGCCACGCCGGACAGTTCCTTTATGGCTACACCTTC; CDR3aa: CASSHAGQFLYGYTF
j_gene: TRBJ1-3; d_gene: -; abundance: -; v_gene: TRBV9; CDR3nt: TGTGCCAGCAGCGTAGACGATAGGGGAGAGAGAGGAAACACCATATATTTT; CDR3aa: CASSVDDRGERGNTIYF
j_gene: TRBJ1-2; d_gene: -; abundance: -; v_gene: TRBV6-1; CDR3nt: TGTGCCAGCAGAAGGAAAGACTACACCTTC; CDR3aa: CASRRKDYTF
j_gene: TRBJ1-6; d_gene: -; abundance: -; v_gene: TRBV15; CDR3nt: TGTGCCACCAGCAGAGCTCCCAGGGAGGGCTCACCCCTCCACTTT; CDR3aa: CATSRAPREGSPLHF
j_gene: TRBJ1-1; d_gene: -; abundance: -; v_gene: TRBV6-5; CDR3nt: TGTGCCAGCAGCCCACGGGCGGACGGAGAGAAAGCTTTCTTT; CDR3aa: CASSPRADGEKAFF
j_gene: TRBJ2-1; d_gene: TRBD2; abundance: -; v_gene: TRBV10-1; CDR3nt: TGCGCCAGCACCGGGACTAGCGGATACAATGAGCAGTTCTTC; CDR3aa: CASTGTSGYNEQFF
j_gene: TRBJ2-5; d_gene: -; abundance: -; v_gene: TRBV5-1; CDR3nt: TGCGCCAGCAGGGAGACCCAGTACTTC; CDR3aa: CASRETQYF
j_gene: TRBJ2-5; d_gene: -; abundance: -; v_gene: TRBV2; CDR3nt: TGTGCCAGCAGCCAGACGGAGACCCAGTACTTC; CDR3aa: CASSQTETQYF
j_gene: TRBJ2-3; d_gene: TRBD2; abundance: -; v_gene: TRBV18; CDR3nt: TGTGCCAGCTCACCTAGCCTGCGGGAGGGAAGCACAGATACGCAGTATTTT; CDR3aa: CASSPSLREGSTDTQYF
j_gene: TRBJ1-3; d_gene: TRBD1; abundance: few; v_gene: TRBV15; CDR3nt: TGTGCCACCAGCGTATCACAGGGGGCTGCTGGAAACACCATATATTTT; CDR3aa: CATSVSQGAAGNTIYF
j_gene: TRBJ1-3; d_gene: TRBD1; abundance: -; v_gene: TRBV7-8; CDR3nt: TGTGCCAGCAGCCAGGGACAGCACTCTGGAAACACCATATATTTT; CDR3aa: CASSQGQHSGNTIYF
j_gene: TRBJ2-7; d_gene: -; abundance: -; v_gene: TRBV27; CDR3nt: TGTGCCAGCAGTTTACAACCCGGATGGGGAGAGCAGTACTTC; CDR3aa: CASSLQPGWGEQYF
j_gene: TRBJ1-6; d_gene: -; abundance: -; v_gene: TRBV28; CDR3nt: TGTGCCAGCAGTCCCACAGCTAATAATTCACCCCTCCACTTT; CDR3aa: CASSPTANNSPLHF
j_gene: TRBJ1-2; d_gene: -; abundance: -; v_gene: TRBV10-3; CDR3nt: TGTGCCATCAGTGAAACAGATTGGGCCTATGGCTACACCTTC; CDR3aa: CAISETDWAYGYTF
j_gene: TRBJ1-2; d_gene: -; abundance: few; v_gene: TRBV15; CDR3nt: TGTGCCACCAGCGACGGAAACTATGGCTACACCTTC; CDR3aa: CATSDGNYGYTF
j_gene: TRBJ2-2; d_gene: TRBD1; abundance: -; v_gene: TRBV7-9; CDR3nt: TGTGCCAGCAGCTCCGACAGGGATAACACCGGGGAGCTGTTTTTT; CDR3aa: CASSSDRDNTGELFF
j_gene: TRBJ1-4; d_gene: -; abundance: -; v_gene: TRBV30; CDR3nt: TGTGCCTGGAGGCCGGCGGGGCCTGTTGAAAAACTGTTTTTT; CDR3aa: CAWRPAGPVEKLFF
j_gene: TRBJ1-1; d_gene: TRBD1; abundance: once; v_gene: TRBV5-1; CDR3nt: TGCGCCAGCAGCCTTGGGACAGGGAGGAACACTGAAGCTTTCTTT; CDR3aa: CASSLGTGRNTEAFF
j_gene: TRBJ1-2; d_gene: TRBD1; abundance: -; v_gene: TRBV2; CDR3nt: TGTGCCGGCGGTATACAGGGGGGGAACTATGGCTACACCTTC; CDR3aa: CAGGIQGGNYGYTF
j_gene: TRBJ1-1; d_gene: -; abundance: -; v_gene: TRBV4-2; CDR3nt: TGTGCCAGCAGCCCCCTACAGGGAAGGAACACTGAAGCTTTCTTT; CDR3aa: CASSPLQGRNTEAFF
j_gene: TRBJ2-1; d_gene: -; abundance: few; v_gene: TRBV2; CDR3nt: TGTGCCACCCACGGGTCCTCCTACAATGAGCAGTTCTTC; CDR3aa: CATHGSSYNEQFF
j_gene: TRBJ2-7; d_gene: -; abundance: -; v_gene: TRBV5-6; CDR3nt: TGTGCCAGCAGCCTCGACAGGCAAGAGTACTTC; CDR3aa: CASSLDRQEYF
j_gene: TRBJ2-6; d_gene: -; abundance: -; v_gene: TRBV11-2; CDR3nt: TGTGCCAGCAGCACGTCGTGGGCCTCCGGGGCCAACGTCCTGACTTTC; CDR3aa: CASSTSWASGANVLTF
j_gene: TRBJ1-6; d_gene: TRBD1; abundance: -; v_gene: TRBV4-3; CDR3nt: TGCGCCAGCAGCCAAGAATTTCCGGGACAGGTCTATAATTCACCCCTCCACTTT; CDR3aa: CASSQEFPGQVYNSPLHF
j_gene: TRBJ2-1; d_gene: -; abundance: -; v_gene: TRBV4-1; CDR3nt: TGCGCCAGCAGCCAAGGCTCGAGCTCCTACAATGAGCAGTTCTTC; CDR3aa: CASSQGSSSYNEQFF
j_gene: TRBJ2-7; d_gene: TRBD2; abundance: -; v_gene: TRBV7-9; CDR3nt: TGTGCCAGCAGTCTCCGGGGGGAACTTCGCGGCGAGCAGTACTTC; CDR3aa: CASSLRGELRGEQYF
j_gene: TRBJ2-7; d_gene: -; abundance: once; v_gene: TRBV2; CDR3nt: TGTGCCATCCGACCCTACGAGCAGTACTTC; CDR3aa: CAIRPYEQYF
j_gene: TRBJ1-5; d_gene: -; abundance: -; v_gene: TRBV18; CDR3nt: TGTGCCAGCTCACCGCGGGGGGATGATCAGCCCCAGCATTTT; CDR3aa: CASSPRGDDQPQHF
j_gene: TRBJ2-1; d_gene: TRBD2; abundance: -; v_gene: TRBV7-3; CDR3nt: TGTGCCAGCAGCTTAAGTCCGGGACTAGCTGAGTTCTTC; CDR3aa: CASSLSPGLAEFF
j_gene: TRBJ1-2; d_gene: -; abundance: few; v_gene: TRBV4-1; CDR3nt: TGCGCCAGCAGCCAAGATCCCCGGGGAAACTATGGCTACACCTTC; CDR3aa: CASSQDPRGNYGYTF
j_gene: TRBJ1-1; d_gene: -; abundance: once; v_gene: TRBV16; CDR3nt: TGTGCCAGCAGCCCCGAGGGGGGGAACACTGAAGCTTTCTTT; CDR3aa: CASSPEGGNTEAFF
j_gene: TRBJ1-6; d_gene: -; abundance: -; v_gene: TRBV7-2; CDR3nt: TGTGCCAGCAGCTTTGGGGTCTCAGGGGATAATTCACCCCTCCACTTT; CDR3aa: CASSFGVSGDNSPLHF